This entry features one T cell receptor beta chain sequence. V lost 5 bases to trimming and J lost 4 bases; unmatched junction nucleotides: 6. In germline, CDR1 is LGHDT, CDR2 YNNKEL (reference sequence). This CDR3 region has 15 residues. Seattle cases were enrolled at active infection and followed longitudinally. The data were taken from a study of blood T cell repertoires in COVID-19. As for the study in general: COVID-19 samples collected from the United States, Italy and Spain covered acute and convalescent phases. Sample material is recorded as cDNA or gDNA derived from T cells, B-cell-depleted T cells, or PBMCs.

In the authors' methods: Reference gene primer amplification gave estimated nucleated cell counts. The table came from immunoSEQ multiplex PCR; TCRdb's copy has only in-frame clones and leaves some out. The DNA was the basis for D and trimming; V, J and clone size are from that table. The table lists 98,000 or so clones, around 90% of them singletons. The sequence was collected from a man aged 55 to 70 with COVID-19, enrolled during active disease. The chain links TRBV3-1 (or the pseudogene TRBV3-2) to TRBJ2-1; 9 bases agree with TRBD1. Material: peripheral blood. DNA of the CDR3: TGTGCCAGCAGCTTCCCGACAGGGGGTTACAATGAGCAGTTCTTC. Its protein is CASSFPTGGYNEQFF.